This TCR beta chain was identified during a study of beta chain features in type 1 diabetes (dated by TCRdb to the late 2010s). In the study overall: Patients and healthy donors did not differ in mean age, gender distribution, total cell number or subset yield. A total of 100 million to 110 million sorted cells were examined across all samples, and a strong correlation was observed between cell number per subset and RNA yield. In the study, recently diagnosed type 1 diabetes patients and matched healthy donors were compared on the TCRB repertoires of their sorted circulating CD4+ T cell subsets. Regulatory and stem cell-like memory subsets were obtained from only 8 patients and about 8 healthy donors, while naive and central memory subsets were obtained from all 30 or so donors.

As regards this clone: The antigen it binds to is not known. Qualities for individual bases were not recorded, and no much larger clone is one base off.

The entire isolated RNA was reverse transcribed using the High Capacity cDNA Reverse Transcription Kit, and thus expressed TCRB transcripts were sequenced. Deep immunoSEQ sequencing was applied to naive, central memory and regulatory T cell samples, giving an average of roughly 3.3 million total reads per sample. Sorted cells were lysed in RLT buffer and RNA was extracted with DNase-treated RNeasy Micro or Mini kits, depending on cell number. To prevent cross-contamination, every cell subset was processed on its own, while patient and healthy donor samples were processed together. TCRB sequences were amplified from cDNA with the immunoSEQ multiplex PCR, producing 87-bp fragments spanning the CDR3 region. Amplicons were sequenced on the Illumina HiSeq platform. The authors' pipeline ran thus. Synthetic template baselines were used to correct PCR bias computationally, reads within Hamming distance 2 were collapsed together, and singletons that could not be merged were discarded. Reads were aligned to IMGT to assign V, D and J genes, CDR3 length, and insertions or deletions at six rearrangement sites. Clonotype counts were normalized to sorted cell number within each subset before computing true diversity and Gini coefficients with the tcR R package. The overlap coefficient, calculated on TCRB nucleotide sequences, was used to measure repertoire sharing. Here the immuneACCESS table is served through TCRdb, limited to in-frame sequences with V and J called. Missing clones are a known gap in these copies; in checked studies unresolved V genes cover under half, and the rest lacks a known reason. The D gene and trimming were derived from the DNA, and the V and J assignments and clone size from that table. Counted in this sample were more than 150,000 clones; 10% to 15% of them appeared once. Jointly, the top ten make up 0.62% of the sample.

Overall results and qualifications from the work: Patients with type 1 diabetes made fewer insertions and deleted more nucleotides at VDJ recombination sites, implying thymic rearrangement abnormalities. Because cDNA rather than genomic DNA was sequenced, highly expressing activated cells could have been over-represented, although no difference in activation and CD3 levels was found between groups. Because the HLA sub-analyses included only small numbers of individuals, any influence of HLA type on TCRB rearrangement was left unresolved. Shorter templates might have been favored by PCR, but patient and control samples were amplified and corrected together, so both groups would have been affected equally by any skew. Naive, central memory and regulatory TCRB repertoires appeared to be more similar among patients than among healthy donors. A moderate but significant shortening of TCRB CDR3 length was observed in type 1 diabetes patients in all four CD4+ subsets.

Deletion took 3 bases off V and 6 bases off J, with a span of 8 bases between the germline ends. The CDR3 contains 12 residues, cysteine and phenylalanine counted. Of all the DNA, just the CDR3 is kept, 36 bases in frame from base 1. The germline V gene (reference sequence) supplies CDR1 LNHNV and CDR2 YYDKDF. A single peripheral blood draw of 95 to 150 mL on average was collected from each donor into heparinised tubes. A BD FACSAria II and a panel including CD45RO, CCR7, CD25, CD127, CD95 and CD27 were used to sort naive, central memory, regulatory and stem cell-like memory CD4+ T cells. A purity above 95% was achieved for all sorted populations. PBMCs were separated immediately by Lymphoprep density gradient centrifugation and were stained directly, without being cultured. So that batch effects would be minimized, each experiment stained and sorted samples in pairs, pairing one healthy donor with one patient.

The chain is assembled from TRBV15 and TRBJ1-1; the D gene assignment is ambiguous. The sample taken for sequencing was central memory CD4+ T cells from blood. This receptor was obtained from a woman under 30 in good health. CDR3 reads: CATSSRDAEAFF. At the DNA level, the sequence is TGTGCCACCAGCAGCCGGGATGCTGAAGCTTTCTTT. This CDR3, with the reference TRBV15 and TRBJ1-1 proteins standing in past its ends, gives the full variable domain DAMVIQNPRYQVTQFGKPVTLSCSQTLNHNVMYWYQQKSSQAPKLLFHYYDKDFNNEADTPDNFQSRRPNTSFCFLDIRSPGLGDTAMYLCATSSRDAEAFFGQGTRLTVV.